This T cell receptor beta chain originates from a study of blood T cell repertoires in COVID-19. Per germline, CDR1 MNHEY and CDR2 SMNVEV (reference sequence). V was trimmed by 5 bases and J by 0 bases, leaving 13 bases between them. This CDR3 has 15 amino acids. Only in-frame clones appear in the TCRdb table, and some are missing; sequencing was by immunoSEQ multiplex PCR. This table has approximately 260,000 clones, approximately 84% appearing once. Participants, roughly 18 to 90 years old, spanned approximately 26 US areas. Grouping used clinical history reported by participants in a survey and questionnaire.

Specimen: PBMCs or T cells enriched from blood (not recorded which). J is TRBJ2-5 and V is TRBV27; D ambiguous. The receptor comes from a man in his forties or fifties who had recovered from COVID-19. CDR3 amino acids: CASSVLSGNQETQYF. The CDR3 DNA is TGTGCCAGCAGTGTCCTTTCTGGCAACCAAGAGACCCAGTACTTC.